The next 2 T cell receptor beta chains were all read from a single sample in a study of OX40 agonist ivuxolimab in advanced cancers. Library generation was performed with the immunoSEQ multiplex PCR assay. Imported from immuneACCESS, the table was reduced by TCRdb to in-frame sequences with V and J called. These copies leave out some clones; in studies compared against another copy, an unresolved V gene accounts for under half, and the cause of the remainder is not known. Here the sample has more than 80,000 clones; about 90% occur a single time. The ten largest clonotypes hold 6.5% to 8.5% of the sample. The sequences come from CD4+ or CD8+ T cells sorted from blood, collected in a trial of the OX40 agonist ivuxolimab. These TCRs come from an adult with an advanced solid tumor such as melanoma, head and neck, liver or kidney cancer.

The V call is TRBV5-8, the J call TRBJ1-4, with a possible D match to TRBD1 (6 bases). Germline-derived CDR1 and CDR2 are SGHTS and YDEGEE. Trimming took off 0 bases at V and 7 bases at J, with 13 bases between the two ends. This CDR3 region has 15 residues. CDR3 region: CASSLGTVPSEKLFF. For the CDR3, the DNA is TGTGCCAGCAGCTTGGGGACAGTCCCCAGTGAAAAACTGTTTTTT.

V and J are TRBV13 and TRBJ2-2, with 8 bases identical to TRBD2. Losses at the gene ends were 5 bases for V and 8 bases for J; bases not matched to a gene: 16. Looked up from germline, CDR1 is PRHDT and CDR2 is FYEKMQ (reference sequence). CDR3 length: 17 amino acids. The CDR3 loop is CASSTRRLAGEQGELFF. CDR3 sequence (DNA): TGTGCCAGCAGCACACGCCGGCTAGCGGGCGAGCAGGGGGAGCTGTTTTTT.